The 21 T cell receptor beta chains in this list originate from one sample, sequenced in a study of response to subunit inactivated influenza vaccine. TCRdb re-called the RT-PCR reads through MiXCR, storing one row per CDR3 protein. Here the sample spans about 700,000 distinct CDR3 sequences, approximately 15% being singletons. The source material was PBMCs from blood, sampled 14 days before vaccination. All receptors derive from a man aged 50 to 60 who received an inactivated influenza vaccine.

The V gene is TRBV27, the J gene TRBJ1-2; a possible D gene is TRBD1 (6 bases). The CDR3 contains 13 residues. Trimming pared 0 bases from V and 8 bases from J, leaving 10 bases between. Germline CDR1 reads MNHEY; CDR2 reads SMNVEV (reference sequence). CDR3 sequence (DNA): TGTGCCAGCAGTTTATCGGGGGGCTGGGGCTACACCTTC. Amino acids: CASSLSGGWGYTF.

The rearrangement links TRBV24-1 to TRBJ2-1; 8 bases fit TRBD2. This CDR3 has 16 amino acids. Germline V CDR1 and CDR2: KGHDR, SFDVKD. The ends lost 4 bases at V and 8 bases at J; junction bases unmatched: 12. The DNA of the CDR3 is TGTGCCACCAGTGACGGTAGCGGGGAGATGGGGGATGAGCAGTTCTTC. Translation gives CATSDGSGEMGDEQFF.

The chain combines TRBV3-1 with TRBJ1-5; the D gene is possibly TRBD1 (6 bases). From germline, CDR1 is LGHDT and CDR2 YNNKEL (reference sequence). The CDR3 runs 16 residues. Trimming stripped 1 base from V and 2 bases from J, with 12 bases between. For the CDR3, the DNA is TGTGCCAGCAGCCAAGCACAGGGAATGGGCAATCAGCCCCAGCATTTT. Its translation: CASSQAQGMGNQPQHF. The full variable domain, completed using reference TRBV3-1 and TRBJ1-5, is DTAVSQTPKYLVTQMGNDKSIKCEQNLGHDTMYWYKQDSKKFLKIMFSYNNKELIINETVPNRFSPKSPDKAHLNLHINSLELGDSAVYFCASSQAQGMGNQPQHFGDGTRLSIL.

This clonotype occurred many times. This chain uses TRBV12-3 or TRBV12-4 with TRBJ2-5, with D hard to call. The CDR3 runs to 11 residues. Between the trimmed V and J ends, which lost 4 bases and 4 bases, there was a span of 4 bases. The DNA for the CDR3 is TGTGCCAGCAGTTCGGGAGAGACCCAGTACTTC. Its translation: CASSSGETQYF.

The chain employs TRBV7-8 and TRBJ2-4, with TRBD2 matching over 7 bases. Germline assignment: CDR1 SGHVS and CDR2 FQNEAQ. The CDR3 is 15 residues long. V was clipped by 3 bases and J by 0 bases; unmatched bases: 2. The CDR3 nucleotides are TGTGCCAGCAGCTTTTCGGGGGGAGCCAAAAACATTCAGTACTTC. Translating it yields CASSFSGGAKNIQYF.

V gene TRBV29-1 combines with J gene TRBJ1-2; D is ambiguous. From germline, CDR1 is SQVTM and CDR2 ANQGSEA. This CDR3 region has 14 residues. Trimming removed 6 bases from V and 4 bases from J, with 18 bases in between. The CDR3 here is CSVVTEGESYGYTF. CDR3 coding DNA: TGCAGCGTCGTTACGGAGGGAGAAAGCTATGGCTACACCTTC.

This clonotype came up a few times. CDR3 amino acids: CSVENPSHTGELFF. CDR3 DNA sequence: TGCAGCGTTGAGAACCCTAGCCACACCGGGGAGCTGTTTTTT. The chain employs TRBV29-1 and TRBJ2-2, with a weak D call TRBD2 (5 bases). V was cut by 3 bases and J by 3 bases, with 11 bases left in between. This CDR3 comprises 14 residues. From germline, CDR1 is SQVTM and CDR2 ANQGSEA.

The chain recombines TRBV6-5 with TRBJ2-2; no firm D call. The V gene's germline CDR1 is MNHEY and CDR2 SVGAGI. V lost 4 bases and J 6 bases, leaving 12 bases between the germline ends. The CDR3 sequence is 14 residues long. The CDR3 coding sequence is TGTGCCAGCAGTTCCGCGATGGTCTCCGGGGAGCTGTTTTTT. This translates into CASSSAMVSGELFF.

This clonotype has more than one count but fewer than ten. J is TRBJ2-7 and V is TRBV18; 9 bases are a match to TRBD2. The J segment lost 5 bases and the V segment lost 4 bases, leaving 6 bases of the junction unmatched. This CDR3 is built from 14 residues. Germline values: CDR1 KGHSH, CDR2 LQKENI. For the CDR3, the DNA is TGTGCCAGCTCACTAGCGGGAGTAAGCCACGAGCAGTACTTC. It translates to CASSLAGVSHEQYF.

In this sample, this clonotype turned up a few times. The rearrangement uses TRBV20-1 and TRBJ1-5; D ambiguous. The germline V gene encodes CDR1 DFQATT and CDR2 SNEGSKA (reference sequence). V gave up 3 bases and J gave up 4 bases, with 13 bases separating them. There are 14 residues in the CDR3. CDR3 residues: CSASSAVGNQPQHF. The CDR3, as DNA: TGCAGTGCTAGTTCGGCAGTAGGGAATCAGCCCCAGCATTTT.

The chain uses TRBV7-9 and TRBJ1-1; possible D gene TRBD1, 5 bases. V lost 6 bases, J lost 2 bases, and 13 bases lay in between. CDR3 length: 14 amino acids. Germline V lookup: CDR1 SEHNR, CDR2 FQNEAQ (reference sequence). CDR3 loop: CASSLHGANTEAFF. CDR3 nucleotide sequence: TGTGCCAGCAGTTTACACGGGGCTAACACTGAAGCTTTCTTT.

This clonotype has more than one count but fewer than ten. The genes are TRBV13 and TRBJ2-7; 13 bases fit TRBD2. Germline CDR1 reads PRHDT; CDR2 reads FYEKMQ (reference sequence). The V and J ends lost 5 bases and 1 base, in that order; junction bases with no gene match: 8. The CDR3 is 17 amino acids. The CDR3 here is CASSTLRLAGGSYEQYF. The CDR3 DNA sequence: TGTGCCAGCAGCACCCTTCGACTAGCGGGGGGATCCTACGAGCAGTACTTC.

This clonotype was counted a few times. The CDR3 loop is CASSGPLSGDQETQYF. DNA of the CDR3: TGTGCCAGCAGCGGGCCTCTCAGCGGCGACCAAGAGACCCAGTACTTC. This rearrangement joins TRBV7-9 to TRBJ2-5, with D perhaps TRBD2 (5 bases). This CDR3 has 16 residues. CDR1 is SEHNR, CDR2 FQNEAQ, per germline (reference sequence). Trimming removed 5 bases from V and 0 bases from J, with 16 bases in between.

The CDR3 loop is CSVEDRRETLNTGELFF. Here the CDR3 DNA reads TGCAGCGTTGAAGACCGGCGGGAGACACTGAACACCGGGGAGCTGTTTTTT. The V gene is TRBV29-1, the J gene TRBJ2-2; 7 nucleotides agree with TRBD2. The CDR3 is 17 amino acids. J was trimmed by 1 base and V by 0 bases; bases with no gene match: 8. CDR1 SQVTM and CDR2 ANQGSEA come from the germline V gene.

This clonotype was recorded a few times. The chain is built from TRBV20-1 and TRBJ2-7; tentatively, D is TRBD2 (5 bases). Trimming shortened V by 0 bases and J by 4 bases, and 7 bases separated the two germline ends. Germline CDR1 reads DFQATT; CDR2 reads SNEGSKA (reference sequence). The CDR3 has 12 amino acids. The CDR3 DNA reads TGCAGTGCTAGAGAGGGGAGATACGAGCAGTACTTC. Encoded protein: CSAREGRYEQYF.

This clonotype came up a few times. In nucleotides, the CDR3 is TGCAGTGCTAGAGGAACGGGGGGGACCCTTACCTACGAGCAGTACTTC. This sequence encodes CSARGTGGTLTYEQYF. The rearrangement links TRBV20-1 to TRBJ2-7; TRBD2 agrees at 8 bases. The length of the CDR3 is 16 residues. Germline V gives CDR1 DFQATT, CDR2 SNEGSKA (reference sequence). Trimming took 1 base from V and 2 from J; bases not matched to a gene: 10.

This clonotype came up a few times. The chain combines TRBV7-9 with TRBJ1-5; no reliable D call. CDR3 size: 12 residues. Trimming removed 1 base from V and 9 bases from J, with 7 bases in between. CDR1 and CDR2 (germline): SEHNR, FQNEAQ (reference sequence). CDR3 coding DNA: TGTGCCAGCAGCTTAGAGCGTGGGCCCCAGCATTTT. Translating gives CASSLERGPQHF.

The genes are TRBV6-2 or TRBV6-3 and TRBJ1-6; no firm D call. The CDR3 sequence is 14 residues long. V lost 5 bases and J 0 bases, leaving 5 bases between the germline ends. In germline, CDR1 is MNHEY, CDR2 SVGEGT. This CDR3 reads CASSESSYNSPLHF. As DNA, the CDR3 is TGTGCCAGCAGTGAGAGCTCCTATAATTCACCCCTCCACTTT.

The rearrangement joins TRBV7-2 to TRBJ1-5, with 7 bases matching TRBD1. The CDR3 is 14 residues long. After removal of 3 bases from V and 8 bases from J, the junction contained 7 bases not matched to a gene. Germline V CDR1 and CDR2: SGHTA, FQGNSA. The CDR3 loop is CASSLGQLREPQHF. The DNA of the CDR3 is TGTGCCAGCAGCTTGGGACAGCTTAGAGAGCCCCAGCATTTT.

The J gene is TRBJ2-1, the V gene TRBV7-2, with a possible D match to TRBD1 (6 bases). Germline loops: CDR1 SGHTA, CDR2 FQGNSA. Trimming cost V 0 bases and J 6 bases, with 12 bases left between them. This CDR3 region has 15 residues. CDR3 nucleotide sequence: TGTGCCAGCAGCTTAGCTGGGGGCCAATCCAATGAGCAGTTCTTC. The encoded protein is CASSLAGGQSNEQFF. Variable domain in full (rest from reference TRBV7-2 and TRBJ2-1): GAGVSQSPSNKVTEKGKDVELRCDPISGHTALYWYRQSLGQGLEFLIYFQGNSAPDKSGLPSDRFSAERTGGSVSTLTIQRTQQEDSAVYLCASSLAGGQSNEQFFGPGTRLTVL.

The sample holds a few counts of this clonotype. The CDR3 protein is CASSLYPTPGANVLTF. The CDR3 region has the DNA TGTGCCAGCAGCTTATACCCAACCCCAGGGGCCAACGTCCTGACTTTC. This chain uses TRBV11-2 with TRBJ2-6; D gene uncertain. The length of the CDR3 is 16 residues. Trimming took 2 bases from V and 4 from J, leaving 12 bases between them. From germline, CDR1 is SGHAT and CDR2 FQNNGV. The entire variable domain, with the rest obtained from reference TRBV11-2 and TRBJ2-6, is as follows: EAGVAQSPRYKIIEKRQSVAFWCNPISGHATLYWYQQILGQGPKLLIQFQNNGVVDDSQLPKDRFSAERLKGVDSTLKIQPAKLEDSAVYLCASSLYPTPGANVLTFGAGSRLTVL.